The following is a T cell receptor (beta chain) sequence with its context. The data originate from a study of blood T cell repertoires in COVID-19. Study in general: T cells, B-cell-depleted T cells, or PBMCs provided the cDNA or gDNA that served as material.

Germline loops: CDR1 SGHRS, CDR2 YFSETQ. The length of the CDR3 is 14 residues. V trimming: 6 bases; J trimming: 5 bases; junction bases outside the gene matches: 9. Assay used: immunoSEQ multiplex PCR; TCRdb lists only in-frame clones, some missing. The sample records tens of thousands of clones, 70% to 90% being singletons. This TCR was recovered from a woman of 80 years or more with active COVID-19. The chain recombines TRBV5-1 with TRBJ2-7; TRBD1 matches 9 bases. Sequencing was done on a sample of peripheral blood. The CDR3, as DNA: TGCGCCAGCACCACGGACAGGGGCAGCGACGAGCAGTACTTC. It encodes CASTTDRGSDEQYF.